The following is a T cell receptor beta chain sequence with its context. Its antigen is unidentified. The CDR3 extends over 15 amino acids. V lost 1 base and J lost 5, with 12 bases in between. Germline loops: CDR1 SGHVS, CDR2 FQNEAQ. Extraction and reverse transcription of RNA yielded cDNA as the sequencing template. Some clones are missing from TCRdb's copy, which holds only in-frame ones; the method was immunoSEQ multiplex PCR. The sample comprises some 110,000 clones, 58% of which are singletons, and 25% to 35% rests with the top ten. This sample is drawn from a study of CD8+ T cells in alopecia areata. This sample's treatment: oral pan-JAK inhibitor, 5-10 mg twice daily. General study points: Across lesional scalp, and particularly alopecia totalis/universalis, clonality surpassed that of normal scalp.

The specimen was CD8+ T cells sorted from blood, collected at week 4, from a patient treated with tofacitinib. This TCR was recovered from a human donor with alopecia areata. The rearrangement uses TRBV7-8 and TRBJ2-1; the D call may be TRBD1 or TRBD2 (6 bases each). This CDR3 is CASSLVGGGHNEQFF. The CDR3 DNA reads TGTGCCAGCAGCTTAGTCGGGGGCGGCCACAATGAGCAGTTCTTC.